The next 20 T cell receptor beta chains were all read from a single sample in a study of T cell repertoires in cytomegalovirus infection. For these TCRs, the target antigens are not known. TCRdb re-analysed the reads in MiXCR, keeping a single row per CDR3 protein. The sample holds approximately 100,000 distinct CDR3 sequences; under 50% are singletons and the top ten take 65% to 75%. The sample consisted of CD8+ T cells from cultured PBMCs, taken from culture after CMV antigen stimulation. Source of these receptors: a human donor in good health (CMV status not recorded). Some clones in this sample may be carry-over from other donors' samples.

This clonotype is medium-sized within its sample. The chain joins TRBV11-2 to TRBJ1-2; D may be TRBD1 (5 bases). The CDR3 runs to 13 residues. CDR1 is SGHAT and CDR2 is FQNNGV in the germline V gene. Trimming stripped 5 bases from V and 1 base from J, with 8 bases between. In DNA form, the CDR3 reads TGTGCCAGCAGCCCGACAGTTAACTATGGCTACACCTTC. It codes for CASSPTVNYGYTF.

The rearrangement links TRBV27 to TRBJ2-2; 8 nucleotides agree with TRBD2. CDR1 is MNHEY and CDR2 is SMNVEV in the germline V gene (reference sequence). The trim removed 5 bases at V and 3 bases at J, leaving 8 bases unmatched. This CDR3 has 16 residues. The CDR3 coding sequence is TGTGCCAGCAGTCTTTTCAGCGGGGGATACACCGGGGAGCTGTTTTTT. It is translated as CASSLFSGGYTGELFF.

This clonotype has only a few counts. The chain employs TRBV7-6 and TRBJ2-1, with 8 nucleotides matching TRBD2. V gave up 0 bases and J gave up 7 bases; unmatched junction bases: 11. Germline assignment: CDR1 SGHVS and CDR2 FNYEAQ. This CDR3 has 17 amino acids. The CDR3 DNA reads TGTGCCAGCAGCTTAGCGGGCTTTGACGGGGGGGCGAATGAGCAGTTCTTC. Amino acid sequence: CASSLAGFDGGANEQFF.

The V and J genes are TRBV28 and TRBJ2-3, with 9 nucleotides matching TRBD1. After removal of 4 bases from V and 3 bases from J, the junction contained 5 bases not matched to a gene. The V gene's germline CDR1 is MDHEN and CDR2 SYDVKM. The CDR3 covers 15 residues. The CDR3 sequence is CASSSGQGETDTQYF. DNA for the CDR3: TGTGCCAGCAGTTCGGGACAGGGTGAAACAGATACGCAGTATTTT.

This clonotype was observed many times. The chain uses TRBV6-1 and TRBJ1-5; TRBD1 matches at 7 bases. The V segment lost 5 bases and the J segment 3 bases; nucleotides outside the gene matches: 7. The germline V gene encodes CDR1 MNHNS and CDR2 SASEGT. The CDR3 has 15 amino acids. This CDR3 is CASSLNRGFNQPQHF. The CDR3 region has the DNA TGTGCCAGCAGTTTGAACAGGGGATTCAATCAGCCCCAGCATTTT.

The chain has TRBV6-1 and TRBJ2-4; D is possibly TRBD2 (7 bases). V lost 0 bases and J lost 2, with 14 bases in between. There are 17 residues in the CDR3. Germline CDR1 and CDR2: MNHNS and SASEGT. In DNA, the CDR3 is TGTGCCAGCAGTGAAGCCGGACTAGGGGGGACCAAAAACATTCAGTACTTC. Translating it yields CASSEAGLGGTKNIQYF.

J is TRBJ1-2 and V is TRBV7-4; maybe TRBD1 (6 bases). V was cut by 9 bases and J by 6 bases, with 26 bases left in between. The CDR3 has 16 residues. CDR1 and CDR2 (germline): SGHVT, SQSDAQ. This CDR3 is CASTIPTGTLQDGYTF. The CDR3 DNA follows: TGTGCCAGTACCATCCCCACAGGGACCCTACAGGATGGCTACACCTTC.

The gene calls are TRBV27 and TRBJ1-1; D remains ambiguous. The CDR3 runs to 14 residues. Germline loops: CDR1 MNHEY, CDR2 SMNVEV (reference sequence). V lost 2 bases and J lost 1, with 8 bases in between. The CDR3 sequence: CASSLAQTNTEAFF. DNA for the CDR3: TGTGCCAGCAGTTTAGCCCAGACGAACACTGAAGCTTTCTTT.

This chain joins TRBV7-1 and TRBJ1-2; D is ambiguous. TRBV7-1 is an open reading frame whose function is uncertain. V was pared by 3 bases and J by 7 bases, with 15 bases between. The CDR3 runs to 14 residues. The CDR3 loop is CASSSTPRTGGYTF. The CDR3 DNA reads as TGTGCCAGCAGCTCGACTCCCAGGACGGGTGGCTACACCTTC.

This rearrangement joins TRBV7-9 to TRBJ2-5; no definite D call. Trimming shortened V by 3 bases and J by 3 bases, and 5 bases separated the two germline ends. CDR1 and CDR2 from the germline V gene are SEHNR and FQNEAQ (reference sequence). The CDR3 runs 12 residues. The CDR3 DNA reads TGTGCCAGCAGCTTCTGGGAAGAGACCCAGTACTTC. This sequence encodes CASSFWEETQYF.

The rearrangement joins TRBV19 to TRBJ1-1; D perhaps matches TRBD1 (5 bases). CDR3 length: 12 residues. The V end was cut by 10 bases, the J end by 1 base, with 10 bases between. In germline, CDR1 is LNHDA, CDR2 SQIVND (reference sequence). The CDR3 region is CANLGRNTEAFF. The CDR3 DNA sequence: TGTGCCAATCTGGGACGGAACACTGAAGCTTTCTTT.

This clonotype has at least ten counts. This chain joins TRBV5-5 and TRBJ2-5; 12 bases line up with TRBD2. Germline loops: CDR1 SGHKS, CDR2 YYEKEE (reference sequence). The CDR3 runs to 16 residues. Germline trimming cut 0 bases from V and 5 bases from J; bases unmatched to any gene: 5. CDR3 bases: TGTGCCAGCAGCTTGGTGGCTAGCGGGGGGGCGGAGACCCAGTACTTC. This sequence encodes CASSLVASGGAETQYF.

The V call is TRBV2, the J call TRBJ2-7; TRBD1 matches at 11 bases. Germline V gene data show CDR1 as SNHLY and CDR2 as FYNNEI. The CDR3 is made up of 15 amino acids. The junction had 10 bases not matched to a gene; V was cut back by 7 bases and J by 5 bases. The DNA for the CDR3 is TGTGCCAGCAACCCCGGGACAGGGGGTCCCCACGAGCAGTACTTC. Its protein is CASNPGTGGPHEQYF. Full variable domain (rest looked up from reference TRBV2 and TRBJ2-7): EPEVTQTPSHQVTQMGQEVILRCVPISNHLYFYWYRQILGQKVEFLVSFYNNEISEKSEIFDDQFSVERPDGSNFTLKIRSTKLEDSAMYFCASNPGTGGPHEQYFGPGTRLTVT.

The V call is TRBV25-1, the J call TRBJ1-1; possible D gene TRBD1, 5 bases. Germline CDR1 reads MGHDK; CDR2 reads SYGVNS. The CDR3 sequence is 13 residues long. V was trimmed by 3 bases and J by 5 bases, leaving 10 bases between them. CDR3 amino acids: CASSDWGSTEAFF. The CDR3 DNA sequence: TGTGCCAGCAGTGATTGGGGGTCTACTGAAGCTTTCTTT. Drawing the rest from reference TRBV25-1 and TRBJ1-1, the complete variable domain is EADIYQTPRYLVIGTGKKITLECSQTMGHDKMYWYQQDPGMELHLIHYSYGVNSTEKGDLSSESTVSRIRTEHFPLTLESARPSHTSQYLCASSDWGSTEAFFGQGTRLTVV.

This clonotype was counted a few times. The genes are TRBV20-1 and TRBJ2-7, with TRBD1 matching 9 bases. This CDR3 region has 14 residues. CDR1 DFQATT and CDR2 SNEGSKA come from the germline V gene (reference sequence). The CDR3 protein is CSVQTTGQGDEQYF. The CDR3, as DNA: TGCAGCGTGCAAACGACGGGACAGGGAGATGAGCAGTACTTC.

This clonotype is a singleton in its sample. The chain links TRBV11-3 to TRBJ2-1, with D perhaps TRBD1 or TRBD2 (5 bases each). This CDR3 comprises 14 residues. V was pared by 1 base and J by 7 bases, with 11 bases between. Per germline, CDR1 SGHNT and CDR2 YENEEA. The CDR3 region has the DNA TGTGCCAGCAGCTTAGGGGGGACCTGGAATGAGCAGTTCTTC. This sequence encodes CASSLGGTWNEQFF.

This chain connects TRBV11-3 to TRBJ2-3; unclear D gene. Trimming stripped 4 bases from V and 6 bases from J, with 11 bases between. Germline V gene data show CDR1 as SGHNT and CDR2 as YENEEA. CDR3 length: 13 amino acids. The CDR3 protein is CASSSTLRDTQYF. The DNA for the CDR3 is TGTGCCAGCAGCTCCACTCTCAGGGATACGCAGTATTTT.

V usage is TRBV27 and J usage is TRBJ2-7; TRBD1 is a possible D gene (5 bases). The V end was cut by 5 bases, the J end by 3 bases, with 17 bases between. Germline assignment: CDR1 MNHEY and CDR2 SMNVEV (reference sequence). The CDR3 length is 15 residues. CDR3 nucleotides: TGTGCCAGCAGTCTCACCGGTGGACAAAACTACGAGCAGTACTTC. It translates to CASSLTGGQNYEQYF.

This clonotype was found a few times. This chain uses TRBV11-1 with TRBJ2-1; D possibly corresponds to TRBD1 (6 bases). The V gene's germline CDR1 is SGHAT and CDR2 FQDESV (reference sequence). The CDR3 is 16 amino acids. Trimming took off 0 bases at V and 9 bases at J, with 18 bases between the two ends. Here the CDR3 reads CASSLASTGYGGEQFF. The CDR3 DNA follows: TGTGCCAGCAGCTTAGCGTCCACAGGGTACGGCGGTGAGCAGTTCTTC.

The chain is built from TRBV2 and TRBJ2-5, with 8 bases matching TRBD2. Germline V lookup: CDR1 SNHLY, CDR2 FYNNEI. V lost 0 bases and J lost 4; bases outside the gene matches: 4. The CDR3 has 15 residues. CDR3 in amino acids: CASSEAAGGLETQYF. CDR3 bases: TGTGCCAGCAGTGAAGCTGCGGGGGGTTTAGAGACCCAGTACTTC.